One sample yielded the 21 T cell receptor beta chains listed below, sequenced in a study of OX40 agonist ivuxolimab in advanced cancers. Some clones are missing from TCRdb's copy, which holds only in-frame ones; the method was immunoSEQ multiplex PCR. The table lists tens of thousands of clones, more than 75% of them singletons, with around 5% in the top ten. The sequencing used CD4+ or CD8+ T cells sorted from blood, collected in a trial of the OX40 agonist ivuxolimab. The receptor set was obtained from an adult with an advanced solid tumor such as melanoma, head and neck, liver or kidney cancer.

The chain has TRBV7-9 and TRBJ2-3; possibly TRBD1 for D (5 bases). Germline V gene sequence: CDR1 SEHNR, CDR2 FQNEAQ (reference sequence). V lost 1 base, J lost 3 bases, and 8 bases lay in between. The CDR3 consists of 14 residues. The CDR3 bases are TGTGCCAGCAGCTTAGGGGGCTATACAGATACGCAGTATTTT. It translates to CASSLGGYTDTQYF.

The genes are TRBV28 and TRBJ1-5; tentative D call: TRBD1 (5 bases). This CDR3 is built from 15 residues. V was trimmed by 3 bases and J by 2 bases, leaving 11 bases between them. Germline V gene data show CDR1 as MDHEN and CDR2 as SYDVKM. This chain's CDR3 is CASSFRQRGNQPQHF. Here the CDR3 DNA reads TGTGCCAGCAGTTTCCGACAGAGGGGCAATCAGCCCCAGCATTTT.

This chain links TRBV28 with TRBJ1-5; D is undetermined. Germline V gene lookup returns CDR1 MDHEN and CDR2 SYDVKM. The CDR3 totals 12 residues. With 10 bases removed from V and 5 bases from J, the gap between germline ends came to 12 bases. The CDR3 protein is CATMTNHQPQHF. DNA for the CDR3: TGTGCCACCATGACGAACCATCAGCCCCAGCATTTT.

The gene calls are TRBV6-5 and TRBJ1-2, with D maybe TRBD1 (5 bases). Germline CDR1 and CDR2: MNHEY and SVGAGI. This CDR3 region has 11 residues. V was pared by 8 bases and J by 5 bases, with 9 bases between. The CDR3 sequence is CASAGGYGYTF. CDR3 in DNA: TGTGCCAGCGCGGGGGGGTATGGCTACACCTTC.

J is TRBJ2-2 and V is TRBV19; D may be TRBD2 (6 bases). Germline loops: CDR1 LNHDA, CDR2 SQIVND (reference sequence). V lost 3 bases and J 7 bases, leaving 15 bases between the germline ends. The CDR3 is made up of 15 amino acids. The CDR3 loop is CASSISPTRGGELFF. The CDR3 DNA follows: TGTGCCAGTAGTATTTCCCCGACTAGGGGCGGGGAGCTGTTTTTT.

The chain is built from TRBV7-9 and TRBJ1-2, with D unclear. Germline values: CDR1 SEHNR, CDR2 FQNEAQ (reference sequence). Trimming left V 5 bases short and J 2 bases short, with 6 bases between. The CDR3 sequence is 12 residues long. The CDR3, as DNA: TGTGCCAGCAGCCCTCAAAACTATGGCTACACCTTC. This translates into CASSPQNYGYTF.

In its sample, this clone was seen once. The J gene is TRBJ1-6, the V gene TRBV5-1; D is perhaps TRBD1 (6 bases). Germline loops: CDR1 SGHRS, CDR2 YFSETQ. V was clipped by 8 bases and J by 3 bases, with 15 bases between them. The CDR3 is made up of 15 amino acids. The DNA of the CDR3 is TGCGCCAGTAAACAGGGAGACAGCTATAATTCACCCCTCCACTTT. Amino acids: CASKQGDSYNSPLHF.

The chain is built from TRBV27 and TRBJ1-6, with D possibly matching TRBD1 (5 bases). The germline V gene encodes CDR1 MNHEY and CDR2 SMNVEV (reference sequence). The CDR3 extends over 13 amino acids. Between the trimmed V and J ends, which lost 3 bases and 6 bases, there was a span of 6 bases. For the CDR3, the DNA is TGTGCCAGCAGTTTCGGGGCTAATTCACCCCTCCACTTT. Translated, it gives CASSFGANSPLHF.

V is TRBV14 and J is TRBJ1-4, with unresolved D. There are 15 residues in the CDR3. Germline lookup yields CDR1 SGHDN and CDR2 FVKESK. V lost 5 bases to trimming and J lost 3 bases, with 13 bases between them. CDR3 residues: CASSSGWAANEKLFF. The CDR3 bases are TGTGCCAGCAGCAGCGGGTGGGCAGCTAATGAAAAACTGTTTTTT. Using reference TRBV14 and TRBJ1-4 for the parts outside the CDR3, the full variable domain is EAGVTQFPSHSVIEKGQTVTLRCDPISGHDNLYWYRRVMGKEIKFLLHFVKESKQDESGMPNNRFLAERTGGTYSTLKVQPAELEDSGVYFCASSSGWAANEKLFFGSGTQLSVL.

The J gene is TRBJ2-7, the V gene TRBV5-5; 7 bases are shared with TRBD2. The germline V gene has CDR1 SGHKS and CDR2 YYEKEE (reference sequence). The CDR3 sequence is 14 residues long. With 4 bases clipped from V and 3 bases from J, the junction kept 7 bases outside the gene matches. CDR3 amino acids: CASSPREDVYEQYF. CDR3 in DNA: TGTGCCAGCAGCCCCCGGGAGGATGTCTACGAGCAGTACTTC. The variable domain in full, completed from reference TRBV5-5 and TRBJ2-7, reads DAGVTQSPTHLIKTRGQQVTLRCSPISGHKSVSWYQQVLGQGPQFIFQYYEKEERGRGNFPDRFSARQFPNYSSELNVNALLLGDSALYLCASSPREDVYEQYFGPGTRLTVT.

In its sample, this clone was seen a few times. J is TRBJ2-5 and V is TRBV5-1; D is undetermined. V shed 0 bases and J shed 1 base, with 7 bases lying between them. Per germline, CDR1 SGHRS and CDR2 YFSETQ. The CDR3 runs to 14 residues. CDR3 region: CASSLVPSQETQYF. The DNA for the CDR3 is TGCGCCAGCAGCTTGGTACCGAGCCAAGAGACCCAGTACTTC.

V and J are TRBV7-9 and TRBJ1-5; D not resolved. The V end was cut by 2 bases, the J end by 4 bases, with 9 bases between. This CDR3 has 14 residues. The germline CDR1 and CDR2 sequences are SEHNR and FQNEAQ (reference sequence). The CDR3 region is CASSLNTGNQPQHF. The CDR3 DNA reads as TGTGCCAGCAGCTTAAATACGGGGAATCAGCCCCAGCATTTT.

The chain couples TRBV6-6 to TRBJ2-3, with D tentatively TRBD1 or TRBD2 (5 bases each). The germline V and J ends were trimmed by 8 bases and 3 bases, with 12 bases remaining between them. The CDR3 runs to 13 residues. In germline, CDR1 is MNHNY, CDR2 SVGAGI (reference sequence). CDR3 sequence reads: CASGRGVTDTQYF. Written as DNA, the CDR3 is TGTGCCAGCGGGAGAGGGGTAACAGATACGCAGTATTTT.

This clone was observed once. The CDR3, as DNA: TGCGCCAGCAGTCAAATTCAGGACAGTGCTGAAGCTTTCTTT. Its translation is CASSQIQDSAEAFF. The chain carries TRBV23-1 and TRBJ1-1; D perhaps matches TRBD1 (6 bases). TRBV23-1 is reported as an ORF; its role is uncertain. The CDR3 extends over 14 amino acids. The V end lost 2 bases, the J end lost 6 bases, and 13 bases lay between the germline ends.

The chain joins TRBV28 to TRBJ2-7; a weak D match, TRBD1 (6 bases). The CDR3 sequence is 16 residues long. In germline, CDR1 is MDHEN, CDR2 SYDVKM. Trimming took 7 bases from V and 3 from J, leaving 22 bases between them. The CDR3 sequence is CASTSPGTQINYEQYF. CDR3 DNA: TGTGCCAGCACTTCACCCGGGACACAAATTAACTACGAGCAGTACTTC.

DNA for the CDR3: TGTGCCAGTAGTTTCTCGACCGGGGTCGGAGAGACCCAGTACTTC. It is translated as CASSFSTGVGETQYF. The V and J genes are TRBV19 and TRBJ2-5, with D tentatively TRBD2 (5 bases). The V end lost 5 bases, the J end lost 4 bases, and 17 bases lay between the germline ends. Germline lookup yields CDR1 LNHDA and CDR2 SQIVND (reference sequence). The CDR3 totals 15 residues.

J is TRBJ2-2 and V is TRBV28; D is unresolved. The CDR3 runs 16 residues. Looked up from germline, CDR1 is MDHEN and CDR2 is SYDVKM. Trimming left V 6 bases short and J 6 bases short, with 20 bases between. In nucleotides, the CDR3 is TGTGCCAGCAGCCCGACATGGTCCTCAAGGTCCGGGGAGCTGTTTTTT. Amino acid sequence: CASSPTWSSRSGELFF.

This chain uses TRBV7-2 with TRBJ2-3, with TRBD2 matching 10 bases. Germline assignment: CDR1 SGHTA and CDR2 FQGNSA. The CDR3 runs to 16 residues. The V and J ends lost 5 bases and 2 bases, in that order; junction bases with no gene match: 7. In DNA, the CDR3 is TGTGCCAGCAGCCAAGGGACTAGCGAGCCCACAGATACGCAGTATTTT. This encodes CASSQGTSEPTDTQYF. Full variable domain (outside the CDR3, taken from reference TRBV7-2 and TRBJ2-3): GAGVSQSPSNKVTEKGKDVELRCDPISGHTALYWYRQSLGQGLEFLIYFQGNSAPDKSGLPSDRFSAERTGGSVSTLTIQRTQQEDSAVYLCASSQGTSEPTDTQYFGPGTRLTVL.

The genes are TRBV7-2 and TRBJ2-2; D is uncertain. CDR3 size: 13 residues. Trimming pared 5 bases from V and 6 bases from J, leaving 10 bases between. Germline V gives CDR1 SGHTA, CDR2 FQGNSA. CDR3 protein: CASSTRKPGELFF. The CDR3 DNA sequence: TGTGCCAGCAGCACCCGGAAGCCCGGGGAGCTGTTTTTT.

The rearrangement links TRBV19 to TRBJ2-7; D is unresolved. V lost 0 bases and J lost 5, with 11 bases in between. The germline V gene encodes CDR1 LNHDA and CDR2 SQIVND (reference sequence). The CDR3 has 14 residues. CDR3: CASSIEGFLNEQYF. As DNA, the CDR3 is TGTGCCAGTAGTATAGAGGGTTTCCTGAACGAGCAGTACTTC.

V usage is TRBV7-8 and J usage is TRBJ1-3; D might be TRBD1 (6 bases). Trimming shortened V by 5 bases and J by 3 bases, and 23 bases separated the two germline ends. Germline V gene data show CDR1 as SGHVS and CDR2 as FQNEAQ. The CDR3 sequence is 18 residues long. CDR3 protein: CASSLPPQTGHGGNTIYF. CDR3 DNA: TGTGCCAGCAGCCTCCCCCCCCAGACAGGACACGGTGGAAACACCATATATTTT.